Below are 18 T cell receptor beta chains sequenced from a single sample in a study of Graves' ophthalmopathy and Graves' hyperthyroidism. The authors amplified TCR beta CDR3 regions, and they did so from RNA transcripts for repertoire sequencing. HTBI primers were used in a first-round RT-PCR, which preceded a second-round multiplex PCR. MiXCR, applied by TCRdb to the multiplex PCR reads, yields one record per CDR3 protein. The profile shows over a million distinct CDR3 sequences, about 40% of them singletons. Sequenced sample: peripheral blood or thyroid tissue (not recorded which). These receptors came from an adult man with Graves' hyperthyroidism.

The sample holds many counts of this clonotype. This chain uses TRBV5-1 with TRBJ2-2; TRBD1 agrees at 10 bases. The germline CDR1 and CDR2 sequences are SGHRS and YFSETQ. The junction had 1 base not matched to a gene; V was cut back by 4 bases and J by 4 bases. The CDR3 covers 14 residues. The CDR3 loop is CASSRTGGTGELFF. The CDR3 nucleotides are TGCGCCAGCAGCAGGACAGGGGGCACCGGGGAGCTGTTTTTT.

There are many counts of this clonotype. V and J are TRBV20-1 and TRBJ1-1; no firm D call. Per the germline V gene, CDR1 is DFQATT and CDR2 is SNEGSKA (reference sequence). CDR3 size: 12 residues. V was clipped by 3 bases and J by 3 bases, with 8 bases between them. The CDR3 sequence is CSAREGYTEAFF. CDR3 coding DNA: TGCAGTGCTAGGGAGGGTTACACTGAAGCTTTCTTT.

This clonotype was observed a handful of times. The limits of the CDR3 on the DNA are not certain, so only TCRdb's listed CDR3 is given. V and J are TRBV25-1 and TRBJ2-2; TRBD1 reflects the table's D call only, with no check against the DNA. CDR1 is MGHDK, CDR2 SYGVNS, per germline. Inclusive of both ends, the CDR3 amounts to 22 amino acids. CDR3: CASSGGSGANVLTFGAGGELFF.

V is TRBV2 and J is TRBJ1-5; TRBD1 agrees at 9 bases. Germline CDR1 SNHLY, CDR2 FYNNEI. The CDR3 consists of 14 residues. J was trimmed by 4 bases and V by 7 bases; bases with no gene match: 5. CDR3 DNA: TGTGCCAGCACCCAAGACAGGGGGAATCAGCCCCAGCATTTT. Its protein product is CASTQDRGNQPQHF.

This clonotype appeared many times. The J gene is TRBJ1-2, the V gene TRBV7-8; weak D call: TRBD1 (6 bases). Germline CDR1 is SGHVS and CDR2 is FQNEAQ. Deletions cut 1 base from V and 4 bases from J, with 10 bases between. The CDR3 has 14 residues. CDR3 bases: TGTGCCAGCAGCTTAGGGGGGGGCCGCTATGGCTACACCTTC. Its translation is CASSLGGGRYGYTF. Drawing the rest from reference TRBV7-8 and TRBJ1-2, the complete variable domain is GAGVSQSPRYKVAKRGQDVALRCDPISGHVSLFWYQQALGQGPEFLTYFQNEAQLDKSGLPSDRFFAERPEGSVSTLKIQRTQQEDSAVYLCASSLGGGRYGYTFGSGTRLTVV.

This clonotype was seen ten or more times. The chain carries TRBV29-1 and TRBJ2-5, with 7 bases identical to TRBD2. The CDR3 sequence is 11 residues long. With V trimmed by 6 bases and J by 7 bases, 5 bases remained unmatched. Germline loops: CDR1 SQVTM, CDR2 ANQGSEA. The CDR3 nucleotides are TGCAGCGTCGGACTAGGAGGGACCCAGTACTTC. This gives the protein CSVGLGGTQYF.

This clonotype was detected many times. The chain combines TRBV7-2 with TRBJ1-1; D unresolved. Between the trimmed V and J ends, which lost 7 bases and 0 bases, there was a span of 6 bases. The CDR3 consists of 12 residues. Germline V gene sequence: CDR1 SGHTA, CDR2 FQGNSA. CDR3 nucleotides: TGTGCCAGCAACTTCTTGAACACTGAAGCTTTCTTT. Encoded protein: CASNFLNTEAFF.

This clonotype was seen a handful of times. The CDR3 spells CASSYSIKGTQYF. The DNA of the CDR3 is TGTGCCAGCAGTTACTCGATTAAGGGGACCCAGTACTTC. This rearrangement joins TRBV6-2 or TRBV6-3 to TRBJ2-5; D is uncertain. In germline, CDR1 is MNHEY, CDR2 SVGEGT. The CDR3 is 13 amino acids. Deletions cut 0 bases from V and 7 bases from J, with 9 bases between.

V and J are TRBV7-9 and TRBJ2-7, with 9 nucleotides matching TRBD1. Looked up from germline, CDR1 is SEHNR and CDR2 is FQNEAQ (reference sequence). Unmatched junction bases numbered 16, after V lost 4 bases and J lost 6 bases. CDR3 length equals 17 residues. The CDR3, as DNA: TGTGCCAGCAGCTCTAAACTGCCGGGACAGGGACGTCGCGAGCAGTACTTC. This encodes CASSSKLPGQGRREQYF.

Remarks on this clonotype: It may be a read error: a sequence one base away is much more abundant. V usage is TRBV7-9 and J usage is TRBJ2-7, with 8 nucleotides matching TRBD2. Germline V gene lookup returns CDR1 SEHNR and CDR2 FQNEAQ (reference sequence). Germline trimming cut 8 bases from V and 0 bases from J; bases unmatched to any gene: 3. This CDR3 has 13 amino acids. The CDR3 region is CASVAGGSYEQYF. The CDR3 nucleotides read TGTGCCAGCGTTGCGGGGGGCTCCTACGAGCAGTACTTC.

The sample holds a few counts of this clonotype. The genes are TRBV7-9 and TRBJ2-7; 9 bases are a match to TRBD2. This CDR3 spans 15 amino acids. J was trimmed by 4 bases and V by 5 bases; bases with no gene match: 9. CDR1 and CDR2 (germline): SEHNR, FQNEAQ (reference sequence). The CDR3 DNA follows: TGTGCCAGCAGCCCCGGCGGGGGGGCGGGTTACGAGCAGTACTTC. This gives the protein CASSPGGGAGYEQYF.

This chain uses TRBV5-6 with TRBJ1-2; no clear D gene. CDR3 length: 16 amino acids. Per germline, CDR1 SGHDT and CDR2 YYEEEE. V was shortened by 1 base and J by 6 bases, with 19 bases between the two germline ends. Written as DNA, the CDR3 is TGTGCCAGCAGCTTGACGACCTATAGCCCGGGCCATGGCTACACCTTC. Translating it yields CASSLTTYSPGHGYTF.

Worth noting for this clonotype: An end of the junction does not agree with germline; a read error may underlie this. This rearrangement joins TRBV7-3 to TRBJ1-5; D gene uncertain. The CDR3 covers 14 residues. CDR1 and CDR2 from the germline V gene are SGHTA and FQGTGA. CDR3 bases: TGTGCCAGCAGCTTAAGGCAGGTGGTTCAGCCCCAACATTTT. Translated, it gives CASSLRQVVQPQHF.

This clonotype was counted many times. The rearrangement joins TRBV7-6 to TRBJ1-3; no definite D call. V was clipped by 5 bases and J by 3 bases, with 14 bases between them. Germline V CDR1 and CDR2: SGHVS, FNYEAQ. The CDR3 spans 15 residues. For the CDR3, the DNA is TGTGCCAGCAGCATCTCAGGAGCGATTGGAAACACCATATATTTT. This gives the protein CASSISGAIGNTIYF.

The V gene is TRBV5-4, the J gene TRBJ1-3, with a tentative D call TRBD1 (5 bases). The CDR3 is 12 residues long. The germline gives CDR1 SGHNT, CDR2 YYREEE (reference sequence). Trimming shortened V by 2 bases and J by 11 bases, and 11 bases separated the two germline ends. Written as DNA, the CDR3 is TGTGCCAGCAGCTTTGACAGATCACCCATATATTTT. Amino acid sequence: CASSFDRSPIYF.

V gene TRBV19 combines with J gene TRBJ2-2, with unresolved D. In germline, CDR1 is LNHDA, CDR2 SQIVND (reference sequence). Trimming left V 6 bases short and J 7 bases short, with 12 bases between. The CDR3 is 13 amino acids. The CDR3 DNA reads TGTGCCAGTAGGGTGTCGGGCTTCGGGGAGCTGTTTTTT. Translation gives CASRVSGFGELFF.

This clonotype was seen once. This sequence joins TRBV20-1 and TRBJ2-6; TRBD2 might be the D (6 bases). The V end lost 3 bases, the J end lost 0 bases, and 12 bases lay between the germline ends. Germline V gene lookup returns CDR1 DFQATT and CDR2 SNEGSKA (reference sequence). CDR3 size: 16 residues. The DNA for the CDR3 is TGCAGTGCTAGGGTCGCCGGGGGCTCTGGGGCCAACGTCCTGACTTTC. This translates into CSARVAGGSGANVLTF.

This clonotype appeared many times. The chain recombines TRBV7-6 with TRBJ2-7, with D uncertain. The CDR3 is made up of 15 amino acids. The V and J ends lost 5 bases and 0 bases respectively, with 14 bases between them. The germline gives CDR1 SGHVS, CDR2 FNYEAQ. The CDR3 DNA follows: TGTGCCAGCAGCCCAAGCGACTTGAGCTCCTACGAGCAGTACTTC. Translation: CASSPSDLSSYEQYF.